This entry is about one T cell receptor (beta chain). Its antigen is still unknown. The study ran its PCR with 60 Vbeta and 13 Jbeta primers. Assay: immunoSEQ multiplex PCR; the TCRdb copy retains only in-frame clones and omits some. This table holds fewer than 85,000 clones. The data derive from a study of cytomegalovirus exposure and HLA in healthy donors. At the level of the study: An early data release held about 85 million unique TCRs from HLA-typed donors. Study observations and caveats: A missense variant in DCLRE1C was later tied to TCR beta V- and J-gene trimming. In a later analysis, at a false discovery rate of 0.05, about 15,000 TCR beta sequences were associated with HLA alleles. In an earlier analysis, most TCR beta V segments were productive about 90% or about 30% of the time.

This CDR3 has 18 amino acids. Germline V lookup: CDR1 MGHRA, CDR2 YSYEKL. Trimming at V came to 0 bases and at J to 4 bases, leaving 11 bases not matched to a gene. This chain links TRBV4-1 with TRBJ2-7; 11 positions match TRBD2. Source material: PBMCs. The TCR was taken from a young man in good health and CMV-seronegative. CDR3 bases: TGCGCCAGCAGCCAAGATGCGGTAGCGGGAGGGCCAGGGTACGAGCAGTACTTC. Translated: CASSQDAVAGGPGYEQYF.